This T cell receptor (beta chain) was retrieved from a study of regulatory T cells in long-lasting Graves disease. In the study overall: Positive TSH receptor antibodies alongside over 5 years of antithyroid drugs were what marked Graves' disease as persistent. General study findings and limits: More public clonotypes were shared by persistent patients (around 2,500) than by new patients (fewer than 1,000). Newly diagnosed Graves' patients had higher TCR diversity than persistent ones. Sample size was small, which may have lowered accuracy.

The CDR3 is 16 amino acids. Trimming took 4 bases from V and 5 from J, leaving 21 bases between them. This clonotype was counted only a few times. Antigen specificity is unknown. Time point described: persistent/refractory GD, antithyroid drugs over 5 years with positive TRAb. PBMC-extracted RNA yielded the TCR library. Construction of TCR beta libraries relied on iRepertoire HTBI primers and on Arm-PCR targeting CDR3 regions. TCRdb re-analysed the multiplex PCR reads in MiXCR, keeping a single row per CDR3 protein. The table shows approximately 470,000 distinct CDR3 sequences, with less than 25% occurring only once.

The clonotype was recovered from a female donor with Graves disease. The chain links TRBV12-3 or TRBV12-4 to TRBJ2-7, with D perhaps TRBD1 or TRBD2 (7 bases each). The material was peripheral blood mononuclear cells (PBMCs), obtained when the disease was refractory, from a patient treated with antithyroid drugs. Written as DNA, the CDR3 is TGTGCCAGCAGTTCCCGAGCGGGAAGGGGGCAAGACGAGCAGTACTTC. Translation: CASSSRAGRGQDEQYF.